This T cell receptor (beta chain) appears in the sequencing data of a study of blood T cell repertoires in COVID-19. Overall study: In each case, the material was cDNA or gDNA derived from T cells, B-cell-depleted T cells, or PBMCs.

Original analysis: Reference gene primer amplification gave nucleated cell count estimates. Only in-frame clones appear in the TCRdb table, and some are missing; sequencing was by immunoSEQ multiplex PCR. The DNA gave D and trimming, while V, J and clone size come from that table. The top ten hold around 2.8% of the sample, which has over 60,000 clones, about 88% seen once. Germline CDR1 and CDR2: SQVTM and ANQGSEA. CDR3 size: 11 residues. Trimming cost V 8 bases and J 2 bases, with 9 bases left between them. The specimen sequenced was peripheral blood. This sequence originates from a man between 65 and 85 years old with active or convalescent COVID-19. The rearrangement links TRBV29-1 to TRBJ2-5; D is ambiguous. In DNA form, the CDR3 reads TGCAGCCAAACTGAGCAAGAGACCCAGTACTTC. Translating it yields CSQTEQETQYF. Variable domain in full (rest from reference TRBV29-1 and TRBJ2-5): SAVISQKPSRDICQRGTSLTIQCQVDSQVTMMFWYRQQPGQSLTLIATANQGSEATYESGFVIDKFPISRPNLTFSTLTVSNMSPEDSSIYLCSQTEQETQYFGPGTRLLVL.